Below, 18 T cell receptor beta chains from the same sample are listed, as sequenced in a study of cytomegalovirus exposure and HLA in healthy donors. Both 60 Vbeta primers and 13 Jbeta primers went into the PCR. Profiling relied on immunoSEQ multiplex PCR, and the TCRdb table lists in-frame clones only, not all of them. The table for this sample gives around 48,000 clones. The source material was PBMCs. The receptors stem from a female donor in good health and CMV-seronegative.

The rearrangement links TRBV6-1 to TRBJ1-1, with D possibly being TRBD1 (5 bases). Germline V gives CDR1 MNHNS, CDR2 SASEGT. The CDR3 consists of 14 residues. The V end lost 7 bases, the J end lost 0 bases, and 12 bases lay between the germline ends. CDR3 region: CASTAGRMNTEAFF. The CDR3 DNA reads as TGTGCCAGCACTGCGGGACGGATGAACACTGAAGCTTTCTTT.

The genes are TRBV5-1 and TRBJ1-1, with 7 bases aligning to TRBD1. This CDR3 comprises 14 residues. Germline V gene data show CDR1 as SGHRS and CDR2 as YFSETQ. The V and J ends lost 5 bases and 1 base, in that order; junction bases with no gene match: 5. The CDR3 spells CASRQGSGNTEAFF. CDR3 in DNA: TGCGCCAGCAGACAGGGGTCAGGGAACACTGAAGCTTTCTTT.

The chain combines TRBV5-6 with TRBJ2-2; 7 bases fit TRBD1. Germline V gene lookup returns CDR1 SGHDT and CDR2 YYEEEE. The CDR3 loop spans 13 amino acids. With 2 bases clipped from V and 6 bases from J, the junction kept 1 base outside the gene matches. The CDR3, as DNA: TGTGCCAGCAGCTTCGGGACAGCCGGGGAGCTGTTTTTT. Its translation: CASSFGTAGELFF.

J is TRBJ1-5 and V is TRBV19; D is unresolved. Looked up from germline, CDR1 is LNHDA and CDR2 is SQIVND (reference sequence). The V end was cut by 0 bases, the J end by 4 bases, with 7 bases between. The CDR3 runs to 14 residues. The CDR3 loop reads CASSIDTYNQPQHF. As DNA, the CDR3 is TGTGCCAGTAGTATAGATACTTATAATCAGCCCCAGCATTTT.

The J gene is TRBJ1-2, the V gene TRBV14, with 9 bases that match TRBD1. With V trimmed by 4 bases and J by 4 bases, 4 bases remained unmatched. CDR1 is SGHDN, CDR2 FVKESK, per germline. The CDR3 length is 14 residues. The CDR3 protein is CASSRQGVFYGYTF. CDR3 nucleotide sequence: TGTGCCAGCAGCCGACAGGGGGTATTCTATGGCTACACCTTC.

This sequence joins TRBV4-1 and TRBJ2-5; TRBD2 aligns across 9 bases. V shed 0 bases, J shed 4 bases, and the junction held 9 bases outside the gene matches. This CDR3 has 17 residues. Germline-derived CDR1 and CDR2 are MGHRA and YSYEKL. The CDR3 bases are TGCGCCAGCAGCCAAGATCCCCCTAGCGGGAAGGTAGAGACCCAGTACTTC. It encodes CASSQDPPSGKVETQYF.

CDR3 nucleotides: TGCGCCAGCAGCCTACAATCGACAGGCTCTGGAAACACCATATATTTT. This encodes CASSLQSTGSGNTIYF. This chain links TRBV5-1 with TRBJ1-3; TRBD1 is a possible D gene (6 bases). Germline CDR1 is SGHRS and CDR2 is YFSETQ. Trimming removed 4 bases from V and 0 bases from J, with 14 bases in between. There are 16 residues in the CDR3.

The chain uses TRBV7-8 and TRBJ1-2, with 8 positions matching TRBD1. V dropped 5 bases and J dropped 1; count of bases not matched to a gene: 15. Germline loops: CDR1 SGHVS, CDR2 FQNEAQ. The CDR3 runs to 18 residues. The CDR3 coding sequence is TGTGCCAGCAGCGCTAGGATAGGACAGGGAACTAATAACTATGGCTACACCTTC. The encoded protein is CASSARIGQGTNNYGYTF.

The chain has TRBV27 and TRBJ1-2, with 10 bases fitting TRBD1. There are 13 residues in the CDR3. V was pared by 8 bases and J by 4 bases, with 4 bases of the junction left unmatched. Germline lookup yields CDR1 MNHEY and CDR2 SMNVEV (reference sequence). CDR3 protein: CASWGQGIYGYTF. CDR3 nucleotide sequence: TGTGCCAGCTGGGGACAGGGGATCTATGGCTACACCTTC.

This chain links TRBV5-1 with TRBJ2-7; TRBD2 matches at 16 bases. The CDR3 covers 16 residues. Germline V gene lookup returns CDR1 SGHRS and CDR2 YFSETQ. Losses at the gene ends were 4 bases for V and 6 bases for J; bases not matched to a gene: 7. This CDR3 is CASSPGLAGGPSEQYF. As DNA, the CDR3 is TGCGCCAGCAGCCCGGGACTAGCGGGAGGGCCGAGCGAGCAGTACTTC.

The CDR3 region is CASSPPRDKQNTEAFF. DNA of the CDR3: TGTGCCAGCAGCCCTCCCCGGGACAAACAGAACACTGAAGCTTTCTTT. The genes are TRBV9 and TRBJ1-1; D is possibly TRBD1 (6 bases). CDR3 length equals 16 residues. Germline CDR1 and CDR2: SGDLS and YYNGEE. The V end was cut by 4 bases, the J end by 1 base, with 17 bases between. The variable domain in full, with the rest retrieved from reference TRBV9 and TRBJ1-1, is DSGVTQTPKHLITATGQRVTLRCSPRSGDLSVYWYQQSLDQGLQFLIQYYNGEERAKGNILERFSAQQFPDLHSELNLSSLELGDSALYFCASSPPRDKQNTEAFFGQGTRLTVV.

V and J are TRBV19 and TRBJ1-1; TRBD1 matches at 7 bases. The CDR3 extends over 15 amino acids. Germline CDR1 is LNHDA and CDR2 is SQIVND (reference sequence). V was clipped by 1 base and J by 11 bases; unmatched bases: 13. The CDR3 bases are TGTGCCAGTAGTATAGGGCGCGGGACAGACCTACATGCTTTCTTT. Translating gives CASSIGRGTDLHAFF.

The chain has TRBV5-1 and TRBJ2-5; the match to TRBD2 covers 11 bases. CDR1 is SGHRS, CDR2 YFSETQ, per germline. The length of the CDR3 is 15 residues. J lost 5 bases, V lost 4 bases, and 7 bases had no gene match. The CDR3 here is CASSERTSGRETQYF. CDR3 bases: TGCGCCAGCAGCGAAAGGACTAGCGGGCGGGAGACCCAGTACTTC.

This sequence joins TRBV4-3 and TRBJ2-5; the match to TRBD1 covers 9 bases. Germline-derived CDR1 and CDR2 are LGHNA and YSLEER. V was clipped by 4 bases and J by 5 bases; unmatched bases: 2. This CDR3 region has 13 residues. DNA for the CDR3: TGCGCCAGCAGCCGCGGACAGGGGGAGACCCAGTACTTC. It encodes CASSRGQGETQYF.

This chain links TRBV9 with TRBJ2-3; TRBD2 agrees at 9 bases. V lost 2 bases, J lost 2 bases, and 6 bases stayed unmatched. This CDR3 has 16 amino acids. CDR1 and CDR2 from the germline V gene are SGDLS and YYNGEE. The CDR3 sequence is CASSVESGRNTDTQYF. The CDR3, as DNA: TGTGCCAGCAGCGTGGAAAGCGGGAGGAACACAGATACGCAGTATTTT.

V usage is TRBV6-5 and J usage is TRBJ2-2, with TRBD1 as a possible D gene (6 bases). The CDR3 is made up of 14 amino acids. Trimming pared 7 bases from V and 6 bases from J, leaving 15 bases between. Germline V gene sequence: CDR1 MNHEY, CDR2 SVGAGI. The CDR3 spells CASTETGFPGELFF. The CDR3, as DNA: TGTGCCAGCACCGAAACAGGGTTTCCCGGGGAGCTGTTTTTT.

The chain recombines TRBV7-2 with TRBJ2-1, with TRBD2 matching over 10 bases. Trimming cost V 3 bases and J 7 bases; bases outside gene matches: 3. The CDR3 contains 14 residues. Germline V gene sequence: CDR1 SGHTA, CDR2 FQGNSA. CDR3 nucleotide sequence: TGTGCCAGCAGCTTCCAGCGGGGGGGTAATGAGCAGTTCTTC. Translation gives CASSFQRGGNEQFF.

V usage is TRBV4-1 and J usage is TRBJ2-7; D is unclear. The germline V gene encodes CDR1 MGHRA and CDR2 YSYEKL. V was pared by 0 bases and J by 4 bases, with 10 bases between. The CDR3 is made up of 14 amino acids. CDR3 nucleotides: TGCGCCAGCAGCCAAGATCCCCTTATATACGAGCAGTACTTC. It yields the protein CASSQDPLIYEQYF.